These 6 T cell receptor beta chains were sequenced from one sample in a study of beta chain features in type 1 diabetes. Points from the study as a whole: TCRB CDR3s were moderately but significantly shorter in Type 1 diabetes patients in all four CD4+ subsets.

Expressed TCRB transcripts were sequenced because the isolated RNA had all been reverse transcribed beforehand. Some clones are missing from TCRdb's copy, which holds only in-frame ones; the method was immunoSEQ multiplex PCR. The sample lists 630,000 or so clones; around 15% were seen once. These receptors have no identified antigens. The material sequenced was naive CD4+ T cells from blood. The receptors originated from a man in his late teens or twenties with type 1 diabetes.

This clone was observed a few times. The chain joins TRBV30 to TRBJ2-1; no reliable D call. Deletions cut 4 bases from V and 8 bases from J, with 9 bases between. This CDR3 spans 11 amino acids. The V gene's germline CDR1 is GTSNPN and CDR2 SVGIG (reference sequence). The CDR3 spells CAWTRSYEQFF. CDR3 nucleotide sequence: TGTGCCTGGACAAGGAGCTATGAGCAGTTCTTC.

The chain carries TRBV5-6 and TRBJ2-7, with TRBD1 as a possible D gene (6 bases). Per germline, CDR1 SGHDT and CDR2 YYEEEE. CDR3 length equals 16 residues. V lost 4 bases, J lost 2 bases, and 19 bases lay in between. The chain's CDR3 is CASSPWGRDITYEQYF. In DNA form, the CDR3 reads TGTGCCAGCAGCCCTTGGGGCCGGGACATCACCTACGAGCAGTACTTC.

This chain joins TRBV5-4 and TRBJ2-1, with D perhaps TRBD1 or TRBD2 (5 bases each). This CDR3 is built from 12 residues. The V gene lost 7 bases and the J gene lost 5 bases, with 10 bases spanning the gap. Germline values: CDR1 SGHNT, CDR2 YYREEE (reference sequence). In DNA, the CDR3 is TGTGCCAGCCGGGACGGGCACAATGAGCAGTTCTTC. This gives the protein CASRDGHNEQFF.

This clone was recorded only once. The chain couples TRBV30 to TRBJ2-2; 7 bases are shared with TRBD2. CDR3 length: 13 residues. V was pared by 3 bases and J by 3 bases, with 1 base of the junction left unmatched. Germline CDR1 reads GTSNPN; CDR2 reads SVGIG (reference sequence). The CDR3 sequence is CAWRGRDTGELFF. In DNA form, the CDR3 reads TGTGCCTGGAGAGGGAGGGACACCGGGGAGCTGTTTTTT.

This clone was recorded a few times. The V and J genes are TRBV9 and TRBJ2-5; 7 bases line up with TRBD2. This CDR3 is built from 14 residues. V dropped 6 bases and J dropped 3; count of bases not matched to a gene: 8. Germline assignment: CDR1 SGDLS and CDR2 YYNGEE. DNA for the CDR3: TGTGCCAGCAATGGCGGTCTAGCGGAAGAGACCCAGTACTTC. Translation: CASNGGLAEETQYF. Together with reference TRBV9 and TRBJ2-5, the CDR3 gives the full variable domain: DSGVTQTPKHLITATGQRVTLRCSPRSGDLSVYWYQQSLDQGLQFLIQYYNGEERAKGNILERFSAQQFPDLHSELNLSSLELGDSALYFCASNGGLAEETQYFGPGTRLLVL.

This chain's CDR3 is CASARGGGAYEQYF. In DNA, the CDR3 is TGTGCCAGCGCCCGGGGAGGGGGAGCCTACGAGCAGTACTTC. The V and J genes are TRBV7-2 and TRBJ2-7, with D tentatively TRBD2 (7 bases). V dropped 8 bases and J dropped 2 bases, with 16 bases sitting between them. CDR1 is SGHTA and CDR2 is FQGNSA in the germline V gene. There are 14 residues in the CDR3.